This TCR beta chain was profiled in a study of blood T cell repertoires in COVID-19. Across the whole study: Nucleic acid was either cDNA or gDNA, and it came from T cells, B-cell-depleted T cells, or PBMCs.

In germline, CDR1 is PRHDT, CDR2 FYEKMQ (reference sequence). The junction had 3 bases not matched to a gene; V was cut back by 5 bases and J by 4 bases. The CDR3 contains 13 residues. This clone occurred once. All enrollees were about 18 to 95 years old and from 20 to 30 US areas. A COVID-19 case was met by exposed participants within 2 weeks before study entry. Profiling relied on immunoSEQ multiplex PCR, and the TCRdb table lists in-frame clones only, not all of them. The data contain roughly 430,000 clones, 88% of them singletons. The genes are TRBV13 and TRBJ2-5; 8 bases agree with TRBD2. The receptor comes from a woman between 18 and 30 years old who had been exposed to COVID-19. The sample was PBMCs or T cells enriched from blood (not recorded which). Written as DNA, the CDR3 is TGTGCCAGCAGCCCCGGACTAGCAGAGACCCAGTACTTC. It codes for CASSPGLAETQYF.